This T cell receptor beta chain emerged from a study of beta chain features in type 1 diabetes. Overall study findings and caveats: Junctions at VDJ sites from type 1 diabetes patients had fewer insertions and more deletions. Relative to healthy donors, patients appeared to have naive, central memory and Treg TCRB repertoires that were more similar. Cells expressing TCR highly could be over-represented by cDNA sequencing.

This clone was seen a few times. Its antigen is not identified. J was trimmed by 0 bases and V by 5 bases; bases with no gene match: 6. The germline V gene has CDR1 GTSNPN and CDR2 SVGIG (reference sequence). The CDR3 is 14 residues long. The entirety of the isolated RNA underwent reverse transcription, so expressed TCRB transcripts were sequenced. Libraries were prepared by immunoSEQ multiplex PCR; TCRdb keeps only in-frame clonotypes and omits some of them. The data show approximately 140,000 clones, 6.9% seen once. Sorting with CD45RO/CCR7/CD25/CD127/CD95/CD27 yielded naive, central memory, regulatory and stem-like memory CD4+ cells.

The gene calls are TRBV30 and TRBJ2-7; TRBD2 aligns across 8 bases. The clonotype was recovered from a woman in her twenties or thirties in good health. The sample was central memory CD4+ T cells from blood. The CDR3 spells CAWGAGTSSYEQYF. The CDR3 DNA reads as TGTGCCTGGGGAGCCGGGACTAGCTCCTACGAGCAGTACTTC.